The clone carrying this TCR beta chain was picked up many times. The data stem from a study of blood T cells in healthy people across ages. The ends were cut back, 6 bases at V and 0 bases at J, with 18 bases in the middle. Per germline, CDR1 MNHEY and CDR2 SVGAGI. The CDR3 sequence is 16 residues long. A J-beta primer mix and a sample-barcoded 5' primer were used in a second PCR of about 7 to 11 cycles. Every cDNA molecule carried a tag from a template-switch adaptor bearing 12 random nucleotides. One entry per CDR3 protein, called by TCRdb with MiXCR from the 5' RACE reads. The sample includes 750,000 to 950,000 distinct CDR3 sequences, about 29% of them seen just once. Another study also made use of these data, one on T cells of mothers and their children. In that study: RNA extracted was entirely used for cDNA synthesis, approximately 1.5 ug per 15 ul.

Sequenced: blood. The receptor's source is a woman in her forties in good health. This chain links TRBV6-5 with TRBJ2-7; a weak D match, TRBD1 (7 bases). The CDR3: CASSLGRTGLSYEQYF. Here the CDR3 DNA reads TGTGCCAGCAGCTTGGGGAGGACAGGACTCTCCTACGAGCAGTACTTC.